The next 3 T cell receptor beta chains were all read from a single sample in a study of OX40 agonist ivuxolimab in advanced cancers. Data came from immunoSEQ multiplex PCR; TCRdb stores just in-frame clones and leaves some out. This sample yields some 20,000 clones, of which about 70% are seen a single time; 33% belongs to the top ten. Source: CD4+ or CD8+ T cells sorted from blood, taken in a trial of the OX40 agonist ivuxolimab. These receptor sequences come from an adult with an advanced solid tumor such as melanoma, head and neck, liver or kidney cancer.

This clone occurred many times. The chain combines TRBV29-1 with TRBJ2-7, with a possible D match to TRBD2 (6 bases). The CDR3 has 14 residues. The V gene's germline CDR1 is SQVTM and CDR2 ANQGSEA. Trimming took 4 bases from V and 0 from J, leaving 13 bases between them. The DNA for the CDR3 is TGCAGCGTTGTTGGCGGGGAGAGCTCCTACGAGCAGTACTTC. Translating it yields CSVVGGESSYEQYF.

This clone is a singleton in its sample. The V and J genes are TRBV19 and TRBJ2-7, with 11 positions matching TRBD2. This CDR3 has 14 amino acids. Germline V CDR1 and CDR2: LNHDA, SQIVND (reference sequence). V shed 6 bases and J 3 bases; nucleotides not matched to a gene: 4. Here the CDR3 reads CASSRLAGSYEQYF. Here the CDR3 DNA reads TGTGCCAGTAGCCGACTAGCGGGGAGCTACGAGCAGTACTTC.

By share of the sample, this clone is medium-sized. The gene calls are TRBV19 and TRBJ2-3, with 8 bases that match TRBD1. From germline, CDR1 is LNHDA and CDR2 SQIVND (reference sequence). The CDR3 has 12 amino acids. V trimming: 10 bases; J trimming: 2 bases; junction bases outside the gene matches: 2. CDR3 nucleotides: TGTGCCACGGGACAGGACACAGATACGCAGTATTTT. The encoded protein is CATGQDTDTQYF. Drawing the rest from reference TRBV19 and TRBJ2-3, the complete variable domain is DGGITQSPKYLFRKEGQNVTLSCEQNLNHDAMYWYRQDPGQGLRLIYYSQIVNDFQKGDIAEGYSVSREKKESFPLTVTSAQKNPTAFYLCATGQDTDTQYFGPGTRLTVL.